The next 22 T cell receptor beta chains were all read from a single sample in a study of T cell changes during pregnancy in multiple sclerosis. TCRdb's table, derived via immunoSEQ multiplex PCR, lists solely in-frame clones and lacks some. The data hold 50,000 or so clones, with approximately 90% observed a single time. The sample in question was CD8+ T cells from peripheral blood mononuclear cells, obtained after pregnancy. These TCRs come from a female donor with multiple sclerosis, enrolled in a pregnancy study.

This clone showed up just a few times. The chain employs TRBV27 and TRBJ2-2; TRBD1 matches 7 bases. This CDR3 has 15 amino acids. Germline-derived CDR1 and CDR2 are MNHEY and SMNVEV (reference sequence). V was clipped by 0 bases and J by 6 bases; unmatched bases: 4. The CDR3 is CASSLSMGTAGELFF. The DNA for the CDR3 is TGTGCCAGCAGTTTATCGATGGGGACAGCCGGGGAGCTGTTTTTT.

V gene TRBV13 combines with J gene TRBJ2-3; 8 positions agree with TRBD2. J lost 5 bases, V lost 3 bases, and 4 bases had no gene match. Germline CDR1 and CDR2: PRHDT and FYEKMQ (reference sequence). The CDR3 length is 14 residues. This CDR3 reads CASSFRGGGDTQYF. The DNA of the CDR3 is TGTGCCAGCAGCTTCCGGGGGGGCGGAGATACGCAGTATTTT.

The V call is TRBV19, the J call TRBJ2-2; 7 bases are shared with TRBD1. Trimming cost V 11 bases and J 0 bases; bases outside gene matches: 6. The germline V gene encodes CDR1 LNHDA and CDR2 SQIVND (reference sequence). The CDR3 is 14 amino acids. CDR3 sequence: CAARDRANTGELFF. The DNA for the CDR3 is TGTGCCGCGAGGGACAGAGCGAACACCGGGGAGCTGTTTTTT.

J is TRBJ2-2 and V is TRBV11-2, with a weak D call TRBD2 (6 bases). The V end was cut by 1 base, the J end by 6 bases, with 9 bases between. The CDR3 runs 14 residues. CDR1 and CDR2 (germline): SGHAT, FQNNGV. As DNA, the CDR3 is TGTGCCAGCAGCTTAGTACCGGGGGCCGGGGAGCTGTTTTTT. Protein product: CASSLVPGAGELFF.

V and J are TRBV11-2 and TRBJ1-2, with D possibly TRBD1 on 5 matching bases. CDR1 and CDR2 (germline): SGHAT, FQNNGV. V lost 6 bases and J lost 2, with 7 bases in between. This CDR3 has 12 residues. In DNA form, the CDR3 reads TGTGCCAGCAGGCGGACAAACTATGGCTACACCTTC. It codes for CASRRTNYGYTF.

The DNA for the CDR3 is TGTGCCAGCAGTGAGCTAGCGGGGGGGAATGAGCAGTTCTTC. This sequence encodes CASSELAGGNEQFF. The V call is TRBV2, the J call TRBJ2-1, with 12 bases identical to TRBD2. The CDR3 totals 14 residues. Germline CDR1 is SNHLY and CDR2 is FYNNEI. With V trimmed by 3 bases and J by 7 bases, 1 base remained unmatched.

This chain connects TRBV30 to TRBJ1-1, with D uncertain. The CDR3 totals 13 residues. Between the trimmed V and J ends, which lost 0 bases and 1 base, there was a span of 6 bases. CDR1 and CDR2 (germline): GTSNPN, SVGIG (reference sequence). CDR3 amino acids: CAWSVEENTEAFF. The CDR3 DNA sequence: TGTGCCTGGAGTGTAGAGGAGAACACTGAAGCTTTCTTT. The variable domain in full, completed from reference TRBV30 and TRBJ1-1, reads SQTIHQWPATLVQPVGSPLSLECTVEGTSNPNLYWYRQAAGRGLQLLFYSVGIGQISSEVPQNLSASRPQDRQFILSSKKLLLSDSGFYLCAWSVEENTEAFFGQGTRLTVV.

This rearrangement joins TRBV6-1 to TRBJ2-7; possible D gene TRBD1, 5 bases. Germline values: CDR1 MNHNS, CDR2 SASEGT. The CDR3 is 11 residues long. The CDR3 region has the DNA TGTGCCACCGAATACCCGAGACAGTCAGACGTC. Translating it yields CATEYPRQSDV.

The gene calls are TRBV15 and TRBJ1-2; the match to TRBD1 covers 7 bases. The CDR3 length is 15 residues. V was clipped by 3 bases and J by 0 bases; unmatched bases: 4. Germline values: CDR1 LNHNV, CDR2 YYDKDF (reference sequence). The CDR3 DNA is TGTGCCACCAGCAGGGGGGACAGAGCTAACTATGGCTACACCTTC. Translation gives CATSRGDRANYGYTF.

The CDR3 nucleotides read TGTGCCAGCTCACCAACAGGGGAGCTGTTTTTT. Amino acid sequence: CASSPTGELFF. V and J are TRBV18 and TRBJ2-2, with no clear D. CDR1 and CDR2 from the germline V gene are KGHSH and LQKENI. V lost 2 bases and J lost 8, with 3 bases in between. The CDR3 has 11 residues.

There are many counts of this clone. The chain joins TRBV5-5 to TRBJ1-1, with a tentative D call TRBD1 (5 bases). Germline V gene data show CDR1 as SGHKS and CDR2 as YYEKEE (reference sequence). The CDR3 has 15 amino acids. Trimming removed 1 base at V and 4 bases at J, with 14 bases between. DNA for the CDR3: TGTGCCAGCAGCTTGAGGTTGGGGCTTGTCACTGAAGCTTTCTTT. Translated, it gives CASSLRLGLVTEAFF.

The V gene is TRBV27, the J gene TRBJ2-7; D may be TRBD1 (5 bases). Germline V CDR1 and CDR2: MNHEY, SMNVEV (reference sequence). This CDR3 is 14 amino acids long. V was trimmed by 5 bases and J by 5 bases, leaving 16 bases between them. Here the CDR3 reads CASSLLPRVDEQYF. The CDR3, as DNA: TGTGCCAGCAGTCTCCTCCCCAGGGTCGACGAGCAGTACTTC.

About this clone itself: Just one base apart from a much larger clone, this may be a read error. CDR3 sequence reads: CASSELAGGQETQYF. The DNA of the CDR3 is TGTGCCAGCAGTGAGCTAGCGGGGGGCCAAGAGACCCAGTACTTC. This rearrangement joins TRBV6-4 to TRBJ2-5; 11 nucleotides line up with TRBD2. The V gene's germline CDR1 is MRHNA and CDR2 SNTAGT. CDR3 size: 15 residues. The V and J ends lost 3 bases and 1 base, in that order; junction bases with no gene match: 1.

The CDR3 protein is CASSLGTGLIEAFF. Written as DNA, the CDR3 is TGTGCCAGCAGCTTAGGTACAGGGTTAATTGAAGCTTTCTTT. The chain employs TRBV7-8 and TRBJ1-1, with TRBD1 as a possible D gene (6 bases). The CDR3 is made up of 14 amino acids. Germline-derived CDR1 and CDR2 are SGHVS and FQNEAQ. Between the trimmed V and J ends, which lost 1 base and 7 bases, there was a span of 13 bases.

The chain links TRBV19 to TRBJ1-1; TRBD1 matches 9 bases. The germline V gene encodes CDR1 LNHDA and CDR2 SQIVND (reference sequence). V dropped 6 bases and J dropped 3; count of bases not matched to a gene: 2. The length of the CDR3 is 13 residues. This CDR3 is CASRDRGDTEAFF. CDR3 nucleotide sequence: TGTGCCAGTAGGGACAGGGGAGACACTGAAGCTTTCTTT.

The chain carries TRBV9 and TRBJ2-7; TRBD1 matches 7 bases. Looked up from germline, CDR1 is SGDLS and CDR2 is YYNGEE. CDR3 size: 13 residues. The junction had 4 bases not matched to a gene; V was cut back by 2 bases and J by 5 bases. CDR3 protein: CASSVGTADEQYF. The CDR3 region has the DNA TGTGCCAGCAGCGTGGGGACAGCGGACGAGCAGTACTTC.

This rearrangement joins TRBV13 to TRBJ2-7; 7 bases align to TRBD2. Germline-derived CDR1 and CDR2 are PRHDT and FYEKMQ (reference sequence). With 1 base clipped from V and 1 base from J, the junction kept 4 bases outside the gene matches. The CDR3 totals 15 residues. The CDR3 region is CASSLEGRGSYEQYF. CDR3 DNA sequence: TGTGCCAGCAGCTTAGAAGGGAGGGGTTCCTACGAGCAGTACTTC.

J is TRBJ1-2 and V is TRBV7-8; D perhaps matches TRBD1 (5 bases). Germline V lookup: CDR1 SGHVS, CDR2 FQNEAQ. V was clipped by 3 bases and J by 3 bases, with 8 bases between them. This CDR3 has 13 residues. CDR3 amino acids: CASSFGGDYGYTF. In DNA form, the CDR3 reads TGTGCCAGCAGCTTCGGGGGGGACTATGGCTACACCTTC.

This chain connects TRBV2 to TRBJ2-7, with 10 nucleotides matching TRBD2. The CDR3 has 14 residues. Germline CDR1 SNHLY, CDR2 FYNNEI. After removal of 8 bases from V and 2 bases from J, the junction contained 6 bases not matched to a gene. CDR3 coding DNA: TGTGCCAGCGGGGGACTAGCGTGGACCTACGAGCAGTACTTC. Translating gives CASGGLAWTYEQYF. Complete variable domain (other parts from reference TRBV2 and TRBJ2-7): EPEVTQTPSHQVTQMGQEVILRCVPISNHLYFYWYRQILGQKVEFLVSFYNNEISEKSEIFDDQFSVERPDGSNFTLKIRSTKLEDSAMYFCASGGLAWTYEQYFGPGTRLTVT.

The chain links TRBV14 to TRBJ1-3; D gene uncertain. Germline values: CDR1 SGHDN, CDR2 FVKESK. Trimming stripped 3 bases from V and 8 bases from J, with 8 bases between. This CDR3 is built from 12 residues. CDR3 residues: CASSHVGDTIYF. Here the CDR3 DNA reads TGTGCCAGCAGCCATGTGGGCGACACCATATATTTT.

V is TRBV28 and J is TRBJ2-4, with D possibly being TRBD2 (5 bases). V lost 6 bases, J lost 5 bases, and 14 bases lay in between. The germline V gene has CDR1 MDHEN and CDR2 SYDVKM. The CDR3 is 14 amino acids. CDR3 DNA sequence: TGTGCCAGCAGGGCTGCGGGTCTCCAAAACATTCAGTACTTC. It specifies CASRAAGLQNIQYF.

The chain has TRBV29-1 and TRBJ2-1; TRBD2 aligns across 14 bases. Germline CDR1 and CDR2: SQVTM and ANQGSEA. V lost 6 bases to trimming and J lost 0 bases; unmatched junction nucleotides: 4. The CDR3 spans 16 residues. The CDR3 DNA reads as TGCAGCGTAGATGGGACTAGCGGGGGCTCCTACAATGAGCAGTTCTTC. It yields the protein CSVDGTSGGSYNEQFF.